These T cell receptor beta chains were read from a single sample in a study of T-cell reconstitution after alpha-beta-depleted transplantation in children. MiXCR, run by TCRdb on the PCR reads, gives a single entry per CDR3 protein. The table includes about 200,000 distinct CDR3 sequences, about 6.6% detected once. The source was PBMCs, collected before TCRalphabeta/CD19-depleted stem cell transplant. The receptors shown here come from a boy younger than 10 with acute lymphoblastic leukemia, due to receive a stem cell transplant. CDR3s include the opening cysteine and the closing phenylalanine or tryptophan. Fields, in order: D gene, V gene, clone size, J gene, CDR3 protein, CDR3 DNA. The D gene is left open where the match is weak. A clone size is listed for some rows: how often the clone was seen (once, few, many), or a class if it is expanded.

NA	TRBV5-6	few	TRBJ1-1	CASSLSGATEAFF	TGTGCCAGCAGCTTATCAGGGGCCACTGAAGCTTTCTTT
NA	TRBV20-1	NA	TRBJ1-2	CSARDSGGGGYGYTF	TGCAGTGCTAGAGATTCGGGAGGGGGGGGCTATGGCTACACCTTC
NA	TRBV28	few	TRBJ1-5	CASRPRGPGQVNQPQHF	TGTGCCAGCAGACCCCGGGGACCGGGGCAGGTCAATCAGCCCCAGCATTTT
TRBD1	TRBV12-3/TRBV12-4	few	TRBJ1-2	CASSLDFERRGYNYGYTF	TGTGCCAGCAGTTTGGATTTCGAACGCAGGGGGTACAACTATGGCTACACCTTC
NA	TRBV7-2	many	TRBJ2-1	CASSILPSSYNEQFF	TGTGCCAGCAGCATCCTGCCCAGCTCCTACAATGAGCAGTTCTTC
TRBD1	TRBV2	few	TRBJ2-3	CASSESIGFRFRGPDTQYF	TGTGCCAGCAGTGAATCCATAGGGTTCCGATTCAGGGGGCCAGATACGCAGTATTTT
NA	TRBV20-1	many	TRBJ1-1	CSATYTEAFF	TGCAGTGCTACTTACACTGAAGCTTTCTTT
TRBD2	TRBV7-9	many	TRBJ2-1	CASNSVGTSGSDEQFF	TGTGCCAGCAACTCAGTCGGGACTAGCGGGAGCGATGAGCAGTTCTTC
TRBD2	TRBV20-1	many	TRBJ2-1	CSASIGRAFTISYNEQFF	TGCAGTGCTAGTATCGGGAGGGCCTTTACCATCTCCTACAATGAGCAGTTCTTC
NA	TRBV24-1	many	TRBJ2-3	CATSEVATDTQYF	TGTGCCACCAGTGAAGTAGCGACAGATACGCAGTATTTT
TRBD1	TRBV11-3	many	TRBJ2-3	CASSIQGRGTDTQYF	TGTGCCAGCAGCATACAGGGGAGAGGCACAGATACGCAGTATTTT
TRBD1	TRBV27	NA	TRBJ2-1	CASSGSGQVISYNEQFF	TGTGCCAGCAGTGGCTCGGGACAGGTAATCTCCTACAATGAGCAGTTCTTC
TRBD2	TRBV28	many	TRBJ2-1	CASSLEAAGLYNEQFF	TGTGCCAGCAGTTTAGAGGCAGCGGGGTTGTACAATGAGCAGTTCTTC
NA	TRBV7-9	many	TRBJ2-1	CASGWGPSYNEQFF	TGTGCCAGCGGTTGGGGACCCTCCTACAATGAGCAGTTCTTC
NA	TRBV6-5	many	TRBJ2-7	CASSYSSESSYEQYF	TGTGCCAGCAGTTACTCATCAGAGAGCTCCTACGAGCAGTACTTC
TRBD2	TRBV20-1	many	TRBJ2-1	CSAPSLTSGNEQFF	TGCAGTGCCCCGTCCCTTACTAGCGGGAATGAGCAGTTCTTC
NA	TRBV10-3	many	TRBJ1-1	CAISLHENTEAFF	TGTGCCATCAGTCTTCATGAGAACACTGAAGCTTTCTTT
NA	TRBV9	few	TRBJ2-7	CASSLTPEPAYEQYF	TGTGCCAGCAGCTTGACTCCCGAACCAGCCTACGAGCAGTACTTC